The clone carrying this T cell receptor (beta chain) was observed a few times. The antigen remains undetermined. The data originate from a study of human T cells and chemical hapten exposure. Study-level information: Patients, mostly women, had alopecia areata, alopecia totalis or alopecia universalis. General observations from the study: Sensitizing to DPC left TCRs with a frequency above 1 in 1000 unaltered.

Trimming cost V 1 base and J 2 bases, with 15 bases left between them. The length of the CDR3 is 16 residues. CDR1 and CDR2 (germline): SGHTA, FQGNSA. Noted time point: patch test 2, 6 weeks after DPC sensitization. Described treatment: therapeutic diphenylcyclopropenone sensitization with weekly scalp DPC. TCRdb called the RACE reads again in MiXCR, with one record for every CDR3 protein. This table has a few hundred thousand distinct CDR3 sequences, roughly 6.3% appearing once. The genes are TRBV7-2 and TRBJ2-7, with a weak D call TRBD1 (6 bases). The source of this sequence is a woman aged 18-29 years with alopecia areata. Some clones in this sample may be carry-over from other donors' samples. The sample in question was whole blood, obtained in connection with sensitization to the hapten diphenylcyclopropenone (DPC). This CDR3 reads CASSLGADRSTYEQYF. As DNA, the CDR3 is TGTGCCAGCAGCTTAGGGGCAGACAGGTCCACCTACGAGCAGTACTTC.